Sequencing of this TCR beta chain was carried out in a study of blood T cells in healthy people across ages. Germline V CDR1 and CDR2: LGHNT, FRNRAP. The V and J ends lost 4 bases and 0 bases respectively, with 4 bases between them. The CDR3 runs 13 residues. For the second PCR, which ran for roughly 7 to 11 cycles, a sample-barcoded 5' primer and a J-beta primer mix were used. A single record per CDR3 protein comes from TCRdb applying MiXCR to the 5' RACE reads. The repertoire holds 1.5 million to 2 million distinct CDR3 sequences, with 40% to 55% as singletons. Sequencing input: blood. This chain connects TRBV12-5 to TRBJ1-5; D is unresolved. The source is a woman in her thirties or forties in good health. In nucleotides, the CDR3 is TGTGCTAGTGGTTCGAATAGCAATCAGCCCCAGCATTTT. Translating it yields CASGSNSNQPQHF.